This entry lists 26 T cell receptor beta chains sequenced from one sample in a study of cytomegalovirus exposure and HLA in healthy donors. Primers: 60 Vbeta forward and 13 Jbeta reverse. Data came from immunoSEQ multiplex PCR; TCRdb stores just in-frame clones and leaves some out. The sample has almost 80,000 clones, about two thirds seen once. The sequenced sample consisted of PBMCs. The receptor set was obtained from a woman aged 45-59 years in good health and CMV-seropositive.

The chain uses TRBV2 and TRBJ1-6; a weak D match, TRBD1 (5 bases). Trimming shortened V by 4 bases and J by 9 bases, and 16 bases separated the two germline ends. CDR1 and CDR2 from the germline V gene are SNHLY and FYNNEI. The CDR3 covers 15 residues. The CDR3 sequence is CASSVGGRVGSPLHF. CDR3 coding DNA: TGTGCCAGCAGTGTAGGTGGCAGGGTGGGTTCACCCCTCCACTTT.

This clone has more than one count but fewer than ten. The chain uses TRBV6-1 and TRBJ1-5; TRBD1 matches at 8 bases. CDR3 length equals 14 residues. The germline V gene encodes CDR1 MNHNS and CDR2 SASEGT. After removal of 6 bases from V and 8 bases from J, the junction contained 9 bases not matched to a gene. For the CDR3, the DNA is TGTGCCAGCAGGATGGGACAGGTTGGAGAGCCCCAGCATTTT. Protein product: CASRMGQVGEPQHF.

CDR3 protein: CASSPSTGALSGNTIYF. The CDR3 nucleotides read TGTGCCAGCAGTCCCTCGACAGGAGCTTTATCTGGAAACACCATATATTTT. The chain uses TRBV28 and TRBJ1-3; D is possibly TRBD1 (6 bases). This CDR3 contains 17 residues. Germline CDR1 is MDHEN and CDR2 is SYDVKM. V lost 5 bases to trimming and J lost 1 base, with 18 bases between them.

This chain joins TRBV5-6 and TRBJ1-5; TRBD1 aligns across 7 bases. Germline V gene data show CDR1 as SGHDT and CDR2 as YYEEEE. CDR3 length: 16 residues. Losses at the gene ends were 6 bases for V and 0 bases for J; bases not matched to a gene: 9. The chain's CDR3 is CASNLGQPYSNQPQHF. The CDR3 region has the DNA TGTGCCAGCAACCTGGGACAGCCCTATAGCAATCAGCCCCAGCATTTT.

The chain is built from TRBV6-5 and TRBJ1-1; no firm D call. The CDR3 extends over 13 amino acids. The V gene lost 5 bases and the J gene lost 5 bases, with 12 bases spanning the gap. The germline V gene has CDR1 MNHEY and CDR2 SVGAGI. The CDR3 region is CASSRDVATEAFF. The CDR3 DNA is TGTGCCAGCAGTCGGGATGTAGCGACTGAAGCTTTCTTT.

This chain connects TRBV27 to TRBJ1-6; D remains ambiguous. V shed 6 bases and J shed 5 bases, with 17 bases lying between them. This CDR3 region has 16 residues. Germline V lookup: CDR1 MNHEY, CDR2 SMNVEV (reference sequence). The CDR3 sequence is CASRVTAVVNNSPLHF. The CDR3 coding sequence is TGTGCCAGCAGGGTCACAGCGGTCGTAAATAATTCACCCCTCCACTTT.

This clone turned up a few times. V gene TRBV21-1 combines with J gene TRBJ1-5; TRBD1, the table's D call, was not compared with the DNA. TRBV21-1 is flagged as a pseudogene. CDR3 length: 19 amino acids. Here the CDR3 reads CASSHIKEDREFGNQPQHF. In DNA, the CDR3 is TGTGCCAGCAGCCACATAAAGGAGGACAGGGAATTTGGCAATCAGCCCCAGCATTTT.

The chain couples TRBV27 to TRBJ2-7; 11 bases are shared with TRBD1. This CDR3 comprises 15 residues. Trimming removed 3 bases from V and 3 bases from J; junction bases left unmatched: 4. In germline, CDR1 is MNHEY, CDR2 SMNVEV (reference sequence). DNA for the CDR3: TGTGCCAGCAGTTTTTTGGGGACAGGGGGCTACGAGCAGTACTTC. It is translated as CASSFLGTGGYEQYF.

In its sample, this clone was seen once. The chain couples TRBV2 to TRBJ1-1, with D maybe TRBD1 (5 bases). This CDR3 comprises 15 residues. CDR1 SNHLY and CDR2 FYNNEI come from the germline V gene. Trimming pared 6 bases from V and 4 bases from J, leaving 18 bases between. In DNA form, the CDR3 reads TGTGCCAGCAGCCACAATGTGGGGGGTATCACTGAAGCTTTCTTT. Its protein product is CASSHNVGGITEAFF. The entire variable domain, with the rest obtained from reference TRBV2 and TRBJ1-1, is as follows: EPEVTQTPSHQVTQMGQEVILRCVPISNHLYFYWYRQILGQKVEFLVSFYNNEISEKSEIFDDQFSVERPDGSNFTLKIRSTKLEDSAMYFCASSHNVGGITEAFFGQGTRLTVV.

CDR3 coding DNA: TGCGCCAGCAGCCAAGTGGGCAGTTCAAGAGAGACCCAGTACTTC. This gives the protein CASSQVGSSRETQYF. This chain connects TRBV4-1 to TRBJ2-5; D is unresolved. The V end was cut by 1 base, the J end by 4 bases, with 13 bases between. The CDR3 consists of 15 residues. Germline V gene data show CDR1 as MGHRA and CDR2 as YSYEKL.

This rearrangement joins TRBV4-1 to TRBJ1-6, with D possibly TRBD1 on 5 matching bases. Trimming left V 0 bases short and J 9 bases short, with 9 bases between. Germline V lookup: CDR1 MGHRA, CDR2 YSYEKL. This CDR3 has 14 amino acids. The CDR3 loop reads CASSQEAGGSPLHF. DNA for the CDR3: TGCGCCAGCAGCCAAGAGGCGGGGGGTTCACCCCTCCACTTT.

V is TRBV12-5 and J is TRBJ1-2, with 9 bases aligning to TRBD1. The CDR3 runs 19 residues. CDR1 and CDR2 (germline): LGHNT, FRNRAP. The ends lost 1 base at V and 0 bases at J; junction bases unmatched: 12. This chain's CDR3 is CASGLAQLWTGAANYGYTF. For the CDR3, the DNA is TGTGCTAGTGGTTTGGCCCAATTATGGACAGGGGCGGCTAACTATGGCTACACCTTC.

The chain couples TRBV29-1 to TRBJ2-7; no definite D call. The CDR3 covers 13 residues. Trimming cost V 4 bases and J 1 base, with 11 bases left between them. The germline V gene encodes CDR1 SQVTM and CDR2 ANQGSEA. CDR3 nucleotide sequence: TGCAGCGTTGGCGACATGGCTTCCTACGAGCAGTACTTC. The encoded protein is CSVGDMASYEQYF.

This clone is a singleton in its sample. The V gene is TRBV5-1, the J gene TRBJ2-5, with D uncertain. CDR3 size: 15 residues. Germline V gene data show CDR1 as SGHRS and CDR2 as YFSETQ. Trimming took off 4 bases at V and 3 bases at J, with 16 bases between the two ends. CDR3 sequence (DNA): TGCGCCAGCAGCCCGCCAGACCCCACAGAAGAGACCCAGTACTTC. This codes for CASSPPDPTEETQYF.

This chain joins TRBV5-8 and TRBJ2-1, with TRBD2 matching over 10 bases. With V trimmed by 3 bases and J by 7 bases, 10 bases remained unmatched. The CDR3 contains 16 residues. Germline lookup yields CDR1 SGHTS and CDR2 YDEGEE. In DNA, the CDR3 is TGTGCCAGCAGCTATGCGATAGCGGGGGGTGTAAATGAGCAGTTCTTC. It encodes CASSYAIAGGVNEQFF.

The genes are TRBV19 and TRBJ1-4; 8 bases map to TRBD1. V shed 6 bases, J shed 5 bases, and the junction held 14 bases outside the gene matches. From germline, CDR1 is LNHDA and CDR2 SQIVND (reference sequence). The CDR3 extends over 17 amino acids. The chain's CDR3 is CASSPQGAQGVNEKLFF. The CDR3 DNA reads as TGTGCCAGTAGCCCTCAGGGGGCACAGGGGGTCAATGAAAAACTGTTTTTT. The entire variable domain, with the rest obtained from reference TRBV19 and TRBJ1-4, is as follows: DGGITQSPKYLFRKEGQNVTLSCEQNLNHDAMYWYRQDPGQGLRLIYYSQIVNDFQKGDIAEGYSVSREKKESFPLTVTSAQKNPTAFYLCASSPQGAQGVNEKLFFGSGTQLSVL.

J is TRBJ2-7 and V is TRBV11-2, with 8 bases matching TRBD2. This CDR3 region has 14 residues. Germline V gene lookup returns CDR1 SGHAT and CDR2 FQNNGV. Losses at the gene ends were 5 bases for V and 3 bases for J; bases not matched to a gene: 6. The CDR3 spells CASSPSGLFYEQYV. The CDR3 DNA reads TGTGCCAGCAGCCCTAGCGGGCTTTTCTACGAGCAGTACGTC.

The gene calls are TRBV19 and TRBJ2-3; D remains ambiguous. Trimming removed 10 bases from V and 5 bases from J, with 16 bases in between. The CDR3 contains 13 residues. The germline CDR1 and CDR2 sequences are LNHDA and SQIVND (reference sequence). Here the CDR3 DNA reads TGTGCCACATATGATTGGAGCCGAGATACGCAGTATTTT. This encodes CATYDWSRDTQYF.

This rearrangement joins TRBV7-8 to TRBJ1-2, with a possible D match to TRBD1 (5 bases). CDR1 and CDR2 from the germline V gene are SGHVS and FQNEAQ. V was pared by 1 base and J by 6 bases, with 24 bases between. There are 18 residues in the CDR3. The CDR3 region is CASSLDRIFPSGADGYTF. As DNA, the CDR3 is TGTGCCAGCAGCTTAGATCGTATATTCCCGAGTGGGGCCGATGGCTACACCTTC. Full variable domain (rest looked up from reference TRBV7-8 and TRBJ1-2): GAGVSQSPRYKVAKRGQDVALRCDPISGHVSLFWYQQALGQGPEFLTYFQNEAQLDKSGLPSDRFFAERPEGSVSTLKIQRTQQEDSAVYLCASSLDRIFPSGADGYTFGSGTRLTVV.

The J gene is TRBJ1-1, the V gene TRBV10-1, with D possibly being TRBD1 (6 bases). Germline values: CDR1 WNHNN, CDR2 SYGVQD (reference sequence). V lost 6 bases and J lost 1, with 12 bases in between. This CDR3 is 14 amino acids long. Written as DNA, the CDR3 is TGCGCCAGCAGCCTGACACAGGGGAACACTGAAGCTTTCTTT. It translates to CASSLTQGNTEAFF.

This rearrangement joins TRBV4-1 to TRBJ1-5, with TRBD1 as a possible D gene (5 bases). CDR3 length equals 17 residues. Germline assignment: CDR1 MGHRA and CDR2 YSYEKL. V was cut by 2 bases and J by 3 bases, with 17 bases left in between. The CDR3: CASSQIFTQGNNQPQHF. The CDR3, as DNA: TGCGCCAGCAGCCAAATTTTTACGCAGGGAAACAATCAGCCCCAGCATTTT.

The chain is built from TRBV5-4 and TRBJ1-3; possibly TRBD1 for D (6 bases). The CDR3 length is 15 residues. CDR1 is SGHNT, CDR2 YYREEE, per germline (reference sequence). V was clipped by 5 bases and J by 4 bases, with 16 bases between them. The chain's CDR3 is CASSGQGRSGNTIYF. CDR3 nucleotides: TGTGCCAGCAGTGGTCAGGGGCGCTCGGGAAACACCATATATTTT.

The genes are TRBV7-3 and TRBJ2-3; D unresolved. This CDR3 is built from 13 residues. Trimming pared 2 bases from V and 4 bases from J, leaving 7 bases between. The germline V gene has CDR1 SGHTA and CDR2 FQGTGA. The CDR3 is CASSLAGSDTQYF. The CDR3 region has the DNA TGTGCCAGCAGCTTAGCAGGATCAGATACGCAGTATTTT. The variable domain in full, with the rest retrieved from reference TRBV7-3 and TRBJ2-3, is GAGVSQTPSNKVTEKGKYVELRCDPISGHTALYWYRQSLGQGPEFLIYFQGTGAADDSGLPNDRFFAVRPEGSVSTLKIQRTERGDSAVYLCASSLAGSDTQYFGPGTRLTVL.

The chain uses TRBV5-6 and TRBJ2-7; tentatively, D is TRBD2 (5 bases). Germline V CDR1 and CDR2: SGHDT, YYEEEE. The CDR3 has 13 residues. Trimming removed 6 bases from V and 5 bases from J, with 15 bases in between. The CDR3 spells CASNLRGRDEQYV. CDR3 DNA: TGTGCCAGCAACCTCCGAGGGCGTGACGAGCAGTACGTC.

This clone turned up a few times. The rearrangement links TRBV14 to TRBJ1-3; the D is unclear. Per the germline V gene, CDR1 is SGHDN and CDR2 is FVKESK. This CDR3 contains 12 residues. V was cut by 8 bases and J by 0 bases, with 5 bases left in between. CDR3 protein: CASAGSGNTIYF. The CDR3 DNA follows: TGTGCCAGCGCAGGCTCTGGAAACACCATATATTTT.

V is TRBV10-2 and J is TRBJ1-1; TRBD1 agrees at 11 bases. The CDR3 sequence is 14 residues long. Germline V gene lookup returns CDR1 WSHSY and CDR2 SAAADI. V lost 0 bases and J lost 8; bases outside the gene matches: 2. The CDR3 loop is CASSESGTGGEAFF. CDR3 coding DNA: TGCGCCAGCAGTGAGTCGGGGACAGGGGGAGAAGCTTTCTTT.